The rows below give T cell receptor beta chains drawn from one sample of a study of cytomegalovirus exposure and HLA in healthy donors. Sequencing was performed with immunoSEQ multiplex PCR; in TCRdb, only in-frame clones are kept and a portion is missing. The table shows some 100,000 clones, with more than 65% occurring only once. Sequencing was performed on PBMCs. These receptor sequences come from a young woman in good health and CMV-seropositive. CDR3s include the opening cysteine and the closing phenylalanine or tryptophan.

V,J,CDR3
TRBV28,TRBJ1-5,CASSRQFNQPQHF
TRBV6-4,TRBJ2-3,CASSDSAGSTDTQYF
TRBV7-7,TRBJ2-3,CASSLTGSIRDTQYF
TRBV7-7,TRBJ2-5,CASSDPGTNQETQYF
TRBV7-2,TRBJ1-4,CASSLVLGQGTKLFF
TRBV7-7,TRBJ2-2,CASSPGLGSTGELFF
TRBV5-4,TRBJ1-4,CASRGATNEKLFF
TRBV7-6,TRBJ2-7,CASSPDLGGLALSYEQYF
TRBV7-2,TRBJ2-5,CASSLGPGLAQETQYF
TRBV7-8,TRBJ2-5,CASSLAPRGWETQYF
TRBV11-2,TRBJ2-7,CASSHFSGPVSYEQYF